Listed below are T cell receptor beta chains from one sample, sequenced in a study of blood T cell repertoires in COVID-19. The assay was immunoSEQ multiplex PCR, and TCRdb's table has in-frame clones only and misses some. This table has around 120,000 clones, 90% appearing once. Sequencing input: peripheral blood. These receptors were obtained from a woman aged 55 to 70 with COVID-19, enrolled during active disease. The CDR3 runs from the conserved cysteine through the conserved F or W. Each record gives: CDR3 length, V gene, J gene, clone size, D gene, CDR3 DNA, CDR3 protein. D genes are given only for firm matches. Clone size is not always given. Where it is, it says once, few, many or a class for expanded clones.

15	TRBV14	TRBJ2-5	.	.	TGTGCCAGCAGCCAAACCGGGACTCTGAAAGAGACCCAGTACTTC	CASSQTGTLKETQYF
16	TRBV7-2	TRBJ2-1	.	.	TGTGCCAGCAGCCAGGGTTCGCCAGTTTCTTACAATGAGCAGTTCTTC	CASSQGSPVSYNEQFF
14	TRBV6-5	TRBJ1-6	once	TRBD1	TGTGCCAGCAGCCCAGGGGGGAAGAATTCACCCCTCCACTTT	CASSPGGKNSPLHF
17	TRBV20-1	TRBJ2-1	.	TRBD2	TGCAGTGCTAGTAGACTAGCGGGGACTAGCTCCTACAATGAGCAGTTCTTC	CSASRLAGTSSYNEQFF
16	TRBV6-2/TRBV6-3	TRBJ2-1	.	TRBD2	TGTGCCAGCAGTTACGCGACTAGCGGAGCCTACAATGAGCAGTTCTTC	CASSYATSGAYNEQFF
15	TRBV19	TRBJ2-5	.	.	TGTGCCAGTAGTATCGTCGCGGGGCTATTCGAGACCCAGTACTTC	CASSIVAGLFETQYF
14	TRBV7-2	TRBJ1-5	.	.	TGTGCCAGCAGCTTAGGGCAGGGGAATCAGCCCCAGCATTTT	CASSLGQGNQPQHF
15	TRBV11-2	TRBJ1-2	.	.	TGTGCCAGCAGCTTAGTTATCCAGGGGTTCTATGGCTACACCTTC	CASSLVIQGFYGYTF
14	TRBV6-5	TRBJ1-5	.	.	TGTGCCAGCAGTTACACAGGGATAGATCAGCCCCAGCATTTT	CASSYTGIDQPQHF
15	TRBV7-6	TRBJ2-7	.	TRBD1	TGTGCCAGCAGCTTACGACAGGGGCCCTCCTACGAGCAGTACTTC	CASSLRQGPSYEQYF
15	TRBV7-3	TRBJ2-1	.	TRBD2	TGTGCCAGCAGCCCCCCCGGCAGGGAGGGGAATGAGCAGTTCTTC	CASSPPGREGNEQFF
14	TRBV27	TRBJ2-5	.	TRBD2	TGTGCCAGCCGGACTAGCGGGGGACAAGAGACCCAGTACTTC	CASRTSGGQETQYF
14	TRBV5-1	TRBJ1-1	.	TRBD1	TGCGCCAGCAGCTCGAATACAGGGGGTCCCGTTTCTTTCTTT	CASSSNTGGPVSFF
13	TRBV29-1	TRBJ2-5	once	.	TGCAGCGTGCAGGGGACGGCATCGGAGACCCAGTACTTC	CSVQGTASETQYF
16	TRBV5-4	TRBJ1-4	.	TRBD1	TGTGCCAGCAGCTTGGCGACCGGGACAGCAGCCAGGAAACTGTTTTTT	CASSLATGTAARKLFF
14	TRBV30	TRBJ2-7	.	TRBD1	TGTGCCTGGAGTGGACAGGGGAAACCATACGAGCAGTACTTC	CAWSGQGKPYEQYF
15	TRBV10-3	TRBJ1-1	.	.	TGTGCCATCAGTGAGAGGGGCAACATGAACACTGAAGCTTTCTTT	CAISERGNMNTEAFF
15	TRBV4-2	TRBJ1-5	once	.	TGTGCCAGCAGCCAAGAGGGAGGGGCTTGGCAGCCCCAGCATTTT	CASSQEGGAWQPQHF
15	TRBV5-6	TRBJ2-1	.	TRBD2	TGTGCCAGCAGCTTGGCGGGAGGGATATACAATGAGCAGTTCTTC	CASSLAGGIYNEQFF
16	TRBV9	TRBJ2-5	.	TRBD2	TGTGCCAGCAGCGTAGTTGGGGCTAGCGGGGATGAGACCCAGTACTTC	CASSVVGASGDETQYF
14	TRBV6-5	TRBJ1-1	.	.	TGTGCCAGCAGCACATCCAACAGGGCTCCTGAAGCTTTCTTT	CASSTSNRAPEAFF
14	TRBV7-8	TRBJ2-7	.	TRBD1	TGTGCCAGCAGCTTCGGGACAGTCACCTACGAGCAGTACTTC	CASSFGTVTYEQYF
16	TRBV4-3	TRBJ2-7	.	.	TGCGCCAGCAGCCAAGATATGCCAGGCCCTGGTCGCGAGCAGTACTTC	CASSQDMPGPGREQYF
13	TRBV7-3	TRBJ1-3	.	.	TGTGCCAGCAGCCCGTCGTTGAGAGACACCATATATTTT	CASSPSLRDTIYF
13	TRBV6-5	TRBJ1-3	.	.	TGTGCCAGCTCCGGACAGAGGGGAAACACCATATATTTT	CASSGQRGNTIYF
15	TRBV7-6	TRBJ1-1	few	.	TGTGCCAGCAGACAAGGACATCTAGAGAACACTGAAGCTTTCTTT	CASRQGHLENTEAFF
16	TRBV7-2	TRBJ1-2	.	.	TGTGCCAGCAGAGAGGTCGGGGGACGGCTGGTGGGTGGCTACACCTTC	CASREVGGRLVGGYTF
16	TRBV10-3	TRBJ1-3	.	.	TGTGCCATCAGTGATCCAGGGGATACCTCTGGAAACACCATATATTTT	CAISDPGDTSGNTIYF
14	TRBV7-3	TRBJ1-2	few	TRBD1	TGTGCCAGCAGCTCGTCCCGGGACAGCTATGGCTACACCTTC	CASSSSRDSYGYTF
16	TRBV10-3	TRBJ2-3	.	TRBD2	TGTGCCATCAGTGATAAGTCTAGCGGGGACCCAGATACGCAGTATTTT	CAISDKSSGDPDTQYF
12	TRBV5-1	TRBJ2-1	once	.	TGCGCCAGCAGAGTAGGGGTAAATGAGCAGTTCTTC	CASRVGVNEQFF
14	TRBV7-8	TRBJ1-1	.	TRBD1	TGTGCCAGCAGCGATAACAGGGGGCTAACTGAAGCTTTCTTT	CASSDNRGLTEAFF
13	TRBV30	TRBJ1-6	.	TRBD1	TGTGCCTGGAGGGGACAGGGGAATTCACCCCTCCACTTT	CAWRGQGNSPLHF
14	TRBV6-2/TRBV6-3	TRBJ1-5	.	TRBD1	TGTGCCAGCAGTGGCGACAGGGGAAATCAGCCCCAGCATTTT	CASSGDRGNQPQHF
15	TRBV4-2	TRBJ2-3	.	.	TGTGCCAGCAGCCAAGTTGTTTCCTTCGCAGATACGCAGTATTTT	CASSQVVSFADTQYF
16	TRBV9	TRBJ2-3	.	TRBD1	TGTGCCAGCAGTGAACAACAGGGGGCAGGCACAGATACGCAGTATTTT	CASSEQQGAGTDTQYF
15	TRBV15	TRBJ2-2	.	TRBD2	TGTGCCACCAGCCCGGGAGGAGGGTCCACCGGGGAGCTGTTTTTT	CATSPGGGSTGELFF
21	TRBV18	TRBJ1-2	.	TRBD1	TGTGCCAGCTCACCACGACCCCGGACCCCCATAGGGGGCGTCCACCGCTATGGCTACACCTTC	CASSPRPRTPIGGVHRYGYTF
14	TRBV9	TRBJ1-5	.	.	TGTGCCAGCAGCGTAGGGGGGGGAGGTCAGCCCCAGCATTTT	CASSVGGGGQPQHF
15	TRBV6-5	TRBJ1-3	.	TRBD1	TGTGCCAGCAGTTTTACGGGACAGGGGGTGGACACCATATATTTT	CASSFTGQGVDTIYF
14	TRBV15	TRBJ1-1	.	.	TGTGCCACCAGCAGCCCGCACATGTACACTGAAGCTTTCTTT	CATSSPHMYTEAFF
14	TRBV3-1/TRBV3-2	TRBJ1-1	.	TRBD1	TGTGCCAGCAGCCCCGCATCTGTACGACAGGGAGCTTTCTTT	CASSPASVRQGAFF
15	TRBV5-5	TRBJ2-7	.	.	TGTGCCAGCAGCTTCGGGGTTTCCTCCTCCTACGAGCAGTACTTC	CASSFGVSSSYEQYF
13	TRBV19	TRBJ2-3	.	.	TGTGCCAGTAGTAGCGGGGCGGGAGATACGCAGTATTTT	CASSSGAGDTQYF
16	TRBV27	TRBJ1-1	.	.	TGTGCCAGCAGTTTTCAATCGCGGGGGGTTGGCACTGAAGCTTTCTTT	CASSFQSRGVGTEAFF
15	TRBV14	TRBJ2-7	.	.	TGTGCCAGCAGCCCCCTGGGTCGGGAATCCTACGAGCAGTACTTC	CASSPLGRESYEQYF
15	TRBV9	TRBJ2-3	.	TRBD1	TGTGCCAGCAGCGTTCGGACAGGGAACACAGATACGCAGTATTTT	CASSVRTGNTDTQYF
13	TRBV7-6	TRBJ2-7	.	TRBD1	TGTGCCAGCAGCTTCGGGACAGGGGACGAGCAGTACTTC	CASSFGTGDEQYF
14	TRBV23-1	TRBJ1-1	.	.	TGCGCCAGCAGTCAACGGACAGTGGATGAAGAAGCTTTCTTT	CASSQRTVDEEAFF
15	TRBV27	TRBJ2-3	.	.	TGTGCCAGCAGTTTAAAGGCCAGGGGCCCAGATACGCAGTATTTT	CASSLKARGPDTQYF
19	TRBV7-9	TRBJ1-2	.	TRBD1	TGTGCCAGCAGCTTAAGGACAGGTCATTCACGAGATGGTCTGCGTGGCTACACCTTC	CASSLRTGHSRDGLRGYTF
17	TRBV5-8	TRBJ2-7	.	TRBD1	TGTGCCAGCAGCTTTTCCTATGGACGGGACAGAGGCTACGAGCAGTACTTC	CASSFSYGRDRGYEQYF
12	TRBV12-5	TRBJ2-5	.	.	TGTGCTAGTGGTCTAATGGAGGAGACCCAGTACTTC	CASGLMEETQYF
15	TRBV19	TRBJ2-1	.	TRBD1	TGTGCCAGTAGTATCCACCGGGACAGGAAAAATGAGCAGTTCTTC	CASSIHRDRKNEQFF